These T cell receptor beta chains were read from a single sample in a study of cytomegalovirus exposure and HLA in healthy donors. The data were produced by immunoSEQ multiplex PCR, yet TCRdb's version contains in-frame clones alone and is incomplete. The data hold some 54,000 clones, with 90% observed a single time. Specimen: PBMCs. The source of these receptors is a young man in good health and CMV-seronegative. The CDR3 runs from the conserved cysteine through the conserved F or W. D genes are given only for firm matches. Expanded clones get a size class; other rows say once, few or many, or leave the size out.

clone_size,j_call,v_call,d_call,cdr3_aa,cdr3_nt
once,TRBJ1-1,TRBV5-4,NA,CASSVRLQRNTEAFF,TGTGCCAGCAGCGTCCGGCTCCAGCGGAACACTGAAGCTTTCTTT
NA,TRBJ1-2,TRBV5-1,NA,CASSLAQGAGGYTF,TGCGCCAGCAGCTTGGCCCAGGGAGCGGGTGGCTACACCTTC
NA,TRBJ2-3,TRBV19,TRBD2,CASSISSGSTDTQYF,TGTGCCAGTAGTATATCTAGCGGGAGCACAGATACGCAGTATTTT
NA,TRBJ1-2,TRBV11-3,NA,CCRGTRDGYTF,TGTTGCCGGGGGACGCGGGATGGCTACACCTTC
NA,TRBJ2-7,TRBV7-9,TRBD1,CASSIGDRVVDEQYF,TGTGCCAGCAGCATCGGGGACAGGGTGGTCGACGAGCAGTACTTC
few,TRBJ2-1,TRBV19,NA,CASSIAHPGLVPYEQFF,TGTGCCAGTAGTATAGCCCATCCGGGACTCGTTCCCTATGAGCAGTTCTTC
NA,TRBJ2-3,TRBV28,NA,CASSFVAVTDTQYF,TGTGCCAGCAGTTTTGTAGCGGTCACAGATACGCAGTATTTT
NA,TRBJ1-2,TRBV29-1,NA,CSVAGRSYGYTF,TGCAGCGTTGCAGGTCGTAGCTATGGCTACACCTTC
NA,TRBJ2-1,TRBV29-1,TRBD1,CSAWDRALKNEQFF,TGCAGCGCTTGGGACAGAGCTTTAAAAAATGAGCAGTTCTTC
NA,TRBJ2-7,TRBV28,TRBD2,CASSLPGTSGAEQYF,TGTGCCAGCAGTTTGCCCGGGACTAGCGGGGCGGAGCAGTACTTC
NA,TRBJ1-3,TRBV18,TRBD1,CASSPGTGNILSIYF,TGTGCCAGCTCGCCCGGGACAGGAAATATCCTTTCCATATATTTT
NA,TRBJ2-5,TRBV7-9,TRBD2,CASSEGTIIVETQYF,TGTGCCAGCAGTGAAGGGACTATAATCGTGGAGACCCAGTACTTC
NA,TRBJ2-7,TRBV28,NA,CASSLDSASHEQYF,TGTGCCAGCAGCCTGGACAGTGCTTCTCACGAGCAGTACTTC
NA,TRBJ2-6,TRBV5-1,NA,CASRIDTVSGANVLTF,TGCGCCAGCAGAATAGATACAGTCTCTGGGGCCAACGTCCTGACTTTC
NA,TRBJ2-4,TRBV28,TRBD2,CASSGGGSVAKNIQYF,TGTGCCAGCAGCGGGGGGGGGTCGGTGGCCAAAAACATTCAGTACTTC
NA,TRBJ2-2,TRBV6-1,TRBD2,CASSEAAGGYTGELFF,TGTGCCAGCAGTGAAGCTGCGGGAGGGTACACCGGGGAGCTGTTTTTT